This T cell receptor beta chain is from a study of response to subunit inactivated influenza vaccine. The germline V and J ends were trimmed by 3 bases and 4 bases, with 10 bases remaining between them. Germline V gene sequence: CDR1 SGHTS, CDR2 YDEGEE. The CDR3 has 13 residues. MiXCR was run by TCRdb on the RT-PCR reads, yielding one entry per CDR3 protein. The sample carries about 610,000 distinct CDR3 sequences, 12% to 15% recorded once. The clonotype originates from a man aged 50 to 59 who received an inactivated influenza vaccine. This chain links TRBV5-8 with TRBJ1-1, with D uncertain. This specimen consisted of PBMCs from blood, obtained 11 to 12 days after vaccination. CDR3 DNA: TGTGCCAGCAGCTCGGGCCTCTCCACTGAAGCTTTCTTT. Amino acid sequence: CASSSGLSTEAFF.